This entry lists 8 T cell receptor beta chains sequenced from one sample in a study of response to subunit inactivated influenza vaccine. TCRdb re-derived calls from the RT-PCR reads in MiXCR, one entry per CDR3 protein. The table has about 570,000 distinct CDR3 sequences, 11% seen once; the top ten hold approximately 9.9%. This same sample was also taken into another study, of T cells expressing NK-cell markers. This second study says: Beta-chain TCR cDNA was generated via 5'RACE template switching with UMIs.

The sequences come from PBMCs from blood, collected on the day of vaccination. The receptors were sampled from a man aged 50 to 60 who received an inactivated influenza vaccine.

This clonotype was found many times. The chain uses TRBV29-1 and TRBJ2-3, with 7 bases lining up with TRBD1. With V trimmed by 7 bases and J by 1 base, 11 bases remained unmatched. CDR1 is SQVTM and CDR2 is ANQGSEA in the germline V gene. This CDR3 comprises 15 residues. CDR3 nucleotide sequence: TGCAGCGCCACAGGGGCAGGGACACGCACAGATACGCAGTATTTT. It codes for CSATGAGTRTDTQYF.

This clonotype was picked up many times. The V gene is TRBV28, the J gene TRBJ1-1; D remains unclear. Between the trimmed V and J ends, which lost 3 bases and 1 base, there was a span of 12 bases. The CDR3 spans 15 residues. Germline values: CDR1 MDHEN, CDR2 SYDVKM. CDR3 bases: TGTGCCAGCAGTTTCTACTACAGTGGGAACACTGAAGCTTTCTTT. It is translated as CASSFYYSGNTEAFF.

The chain is built from TRBV19 and TRBJ2-2, with 7 bases fitting TRBD1. CDR3 length: 22 amino acids. Germline V gene data show CDR1 as LNHDA and CDR2 as SQIVND (reference sequence). Unmatched junction bases numbered 29, after V lost 5 bases and J lost 5 bases. The CDR3: CASSGFIRNRGPNQIQTGELFF. CDR3 DNA: TGTGCCAGTAGTGGGTTTATTCGAAACAGGGGCCCAAACCAGATACAAACCGGGGAGCTGTTTTTT.

In its sample, this clonotype was seen a few times. V and J are TRBV20-1 and TRBJ2-5; tentative D call: TRBD2 (6 bases). Trimming shortened V by 1 base and J by 12 bases, and 12 bases separated the two germline ends. The CDR3 sequence is 11 residues long. From germline, CDR1 is DFQATT and CDR2 SNEGSKA (reference sequence). The CDR3 coding sequence is TGCAGTGCTAGAGGGGGGGACTTCGAGTACTTC. As protein: CSARGGDFEYF.

The chain links TRBV25-1 to TRBJ2-1; weak D call: TRBD1 (5 bases). The V gene's germline CDR1 is MGHDK and CDR2 SYGVNS. Trimming removed 1 base from V and 3 bases from J, with 7 bases in between. The CDR3 consists of 14 residues. The CDR3, as DNA: TGTGCCAGCAGTGAATGGGGCCGCTACAATGAGCAGTTCTTC. As protein: CASSEWGRYNEQFF.

This clonotype was detected a few times. The chain links TRBV7-9 to TRBJ2-5, with D unclear. The V end was cut by 1 base, the J end by 2 bases, with 14 bases between. CDR3 length equals 16 residues. Germline V CDR1 and CDR2: SEHNR, FQNEAQ (reference sequence). The CDR3 region is CASSLGLQYPQETQYF. The CDR3 bases are TGTGCCAGCAGCTTAGGCTTACAGTACCCACAAGAGACCCAGTACTTC.

This clonotype has more than one count but fewer than ten. This chain connects TRBV7-9 to TRBJ2-6; perhaps TRBD1 as D (6 bases). The V end lost 5 bases, the J end lost 2 bases, and 16 bases lay between the germline ends. Germline assignment: CDR1 SEHNR and CDR2 FQNEAQ (reference sequence). The CDR3 length is 17 residues. CDR3 nucleotide sequence: TGTGCCAGCAGCAAGTTGAAACAGGGAACTGGGGCCAACGTCCTGACTTTC. It encodes CASSKLKQGTGANVLTF.

The chain couples TRBV7-2 to TRBJ2-7; D unclear. V lost 2 bases and J 0 bases, leaving 5 bases between the germline ends. CDR1 and CDR2 (germline): SGHTA, FQGNSA. This CDR3 has 13 residues. The DNA of the CDR3 is TGTGCCAGCAGCTTACTGTACTCCTACGAGCAGTACTTC. Residues: CASSLLYSYEQYF.